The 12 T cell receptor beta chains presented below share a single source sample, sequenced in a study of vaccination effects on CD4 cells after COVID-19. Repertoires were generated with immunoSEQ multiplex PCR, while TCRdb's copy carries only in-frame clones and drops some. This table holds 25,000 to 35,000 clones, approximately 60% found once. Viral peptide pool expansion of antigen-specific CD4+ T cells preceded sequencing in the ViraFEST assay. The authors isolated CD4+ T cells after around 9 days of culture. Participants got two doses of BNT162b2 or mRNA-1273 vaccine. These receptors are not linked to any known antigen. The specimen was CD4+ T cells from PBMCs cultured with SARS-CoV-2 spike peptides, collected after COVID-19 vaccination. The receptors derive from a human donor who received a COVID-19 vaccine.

CDR3 protein: CASSYSRLAGHGETQYF. The CDR3 nucleotides are TGTGCCAGCAGTTACTCTCGGCTAGCGGGTCATGGAGAGACCCAGTACTTC. The V gene is TRBV6-2 or TRBV6-3, the J gene TRBJ2-5, with 8 bases lining up with TRBD2. Germline CDR1 is MNHEY and CDR2 is SVGEGT. CDR3 length equals 17 residues. The V segment lost 0 bases and the J segment 4 bases; nucleotides outside the gene matches: 10.

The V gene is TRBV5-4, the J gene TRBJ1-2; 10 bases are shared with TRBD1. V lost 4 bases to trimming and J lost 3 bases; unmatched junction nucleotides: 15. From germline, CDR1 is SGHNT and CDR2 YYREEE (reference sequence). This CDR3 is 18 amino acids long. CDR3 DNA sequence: TGTGCCAGCAGCCCCGGGAGGACAGGGGGATTGGGTGACTATGGCTACACCTTC. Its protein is CASSPGRTGGLGDYGYTF.

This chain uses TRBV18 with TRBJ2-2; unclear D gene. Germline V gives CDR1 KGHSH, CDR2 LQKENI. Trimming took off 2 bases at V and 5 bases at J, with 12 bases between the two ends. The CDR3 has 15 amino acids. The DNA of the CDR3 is TGTGCCAGCTCACCAGGGAATAAGCGAACCGGGGAGCTGTTTTTT. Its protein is CASSPGNKRTGELFF.

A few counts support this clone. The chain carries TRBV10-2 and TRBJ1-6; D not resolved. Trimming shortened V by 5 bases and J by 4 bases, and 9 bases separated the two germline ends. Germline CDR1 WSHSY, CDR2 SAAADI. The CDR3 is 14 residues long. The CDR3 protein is CASSPTDYNSPLHF. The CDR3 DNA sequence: TGCGCCAGCAGTCCCACCGATTATAATTCACCCCTCCACTTT.

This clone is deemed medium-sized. CDR3 residues: CASSYQRASYNEQFF. As DNA, the CDR3 is TGTGCCAGCAGTTACCAGCGGGCCTCCTACAATGAGCAGTTCTTC. This chain connects TRBV6-2 or TRBV6-3 to TRBJ2-1; a weak D match, TRBD2 (6 bases). The germline CDR1 and CDR2 sequences are MNHEY and SVGEGT. The CDR3 covers 15 residues. Trimming cost V 2 bases and J 0 bases, with 8 bases left between them.

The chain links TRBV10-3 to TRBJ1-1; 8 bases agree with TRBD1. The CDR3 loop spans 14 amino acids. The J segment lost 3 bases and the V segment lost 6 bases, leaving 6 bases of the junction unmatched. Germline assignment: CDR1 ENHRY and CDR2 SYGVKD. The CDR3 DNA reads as TGTGCCATCAGCCAGGACAGGGCGGACACTGAAGCTTTCTTT. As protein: CAISQDRADTEAFF.

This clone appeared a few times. CDR3 amino acids: CAISDSGGSYNEQFF. Here the CDR3 DNA reads TGTGCCATCAGTGATAGCGGGGGCTCCTACAATGAGCAGTTCTTC. J is TRBJ2-1 and V is TRBV10-3; 9 bases align to TRBD2. The CDR3 length is 15 residues. Germline V gene lookup returns CDR1 ENHRY and CDR2 SYGVKD. V lost 3 bases to trimming and J lost 0 bases; unmatched junction nucleotides: 0.

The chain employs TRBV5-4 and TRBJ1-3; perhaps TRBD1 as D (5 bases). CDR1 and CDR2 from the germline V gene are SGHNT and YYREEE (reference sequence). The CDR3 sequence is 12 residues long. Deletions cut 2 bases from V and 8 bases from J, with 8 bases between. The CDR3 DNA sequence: TGTGCCAGCAGCTTTTGGGGCGACACCATATATTTT. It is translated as CASSFWGDTIYF.

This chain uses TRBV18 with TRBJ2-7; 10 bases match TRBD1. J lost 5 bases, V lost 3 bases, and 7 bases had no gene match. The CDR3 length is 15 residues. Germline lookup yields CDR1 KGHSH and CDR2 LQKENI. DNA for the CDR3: TGTGCCAGCTCACCCACGGGACAGGGGTTCAACGAGCAGTACTTC. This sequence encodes CASSPTGQGFNEQYF.

The CDR3 DNA follows: TGTGCCAGCAGTACCTACAGGGGTGCCAAAAACATTCAGTACTTC. Translated: CASSTYRGAKNIQYF. This chain links TRBV5-8 with TRBJ2-4; TRBD1 matches 7 bases. Germline CDR1 SGHTS, CDR2 YDEGEE. J gave up 1 base and V 5 bases, and 6 bases lay outside the gene matches. This CDR3 spans 15 amino acids. Looking up the rest from reference TRBV5-8 and TRBJ2-4 gives the full variable domain: EAGVTQSPTHLIKTRGQQATLRCSPISGHTSVYWYQQALGLGLQFLLWYDEGEERNRGNFPPRFSGRQFPNYSSELNVNALELEDSALYLCASSTYRGAKNIQYFGAGTRLSVL.

CDR3 DNA: TGTGCCAGCAGCACGCCGGTCTCCTACGAGCAGTACTTC. It encodes CASSTPVSYEQYF. The chain joins TRBV5-5 to TRBJ2-7, with D hard to call. Germline CDR1 reads SGHKS; CDR2 reads YYEKEE (reference sequence). The CDR3 is 13 residues long. V dropped 4 bases and J dropped 0 bases, with 8 bases sitting between them.

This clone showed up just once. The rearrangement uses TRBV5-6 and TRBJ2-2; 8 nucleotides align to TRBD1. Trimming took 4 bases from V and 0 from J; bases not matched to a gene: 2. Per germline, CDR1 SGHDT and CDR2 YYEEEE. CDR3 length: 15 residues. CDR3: CASSRDRSNTGELFF. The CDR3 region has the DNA TGTGCCAGCAGCCGGGACAGGTCGAACACCGGGGAGCTGTTTTTT.